This TCR beta chain was captured by sequencing in a study of PD-1 blockade in classical Hodgkin lymphoma. Regarding this clone: The antigen is not known.

General study findings and limits: Whereas CD4+ TCR diversity had risen significantly by C4D1, CD8+ TCR diversity had not.

TCRdb's copy holds only in-frame clones and misses some; the assay was immunoSEQ multiplex PCR. The table records approximately 31,000 clones, about 88% of them present only once. Time point noted: cycle 4 day 1 (C4D1), after five to seven weeks of nivolumab. No patient escaped relapse after autologous stem cell transplantation, and brentuximab vedotin exposure varied. Starting with thawed PBMCs, CD4+ T cells were purified by magnetic negative selection. Germline V gives CDR1 SGDLS, CDR2 YYNGEE. The J segment lost 2 bases and the V segment lost 0 bases, leaving 7 bases of the junction unmatched. The CDR3 has 16 residues.

Material: CD4+ T cells from blood, obtained before the fourth cycle of nivolumab. This chain joins TRBV9 and TRBJ2-5, with 7 bases identical to TRBD2. The source of this sequence is a human donor with classical Hodgkin lymphoma. The CDR3 is CASSVGTRSTQETQYF. In nucleotides, the CDR3 is TGTGCCAGCAGCGTAGGGACTAGATCGACGCAAGAGACCCAGTACTTC.